One sample yielded the 19 T cell receptor beta chains listed below, sequenced in a study of shared clonotypes between healthy human individuals (dated by TCRdb to the early 2020s). The library was generated by the immunoSEQ multiplex PCR assay. What TCRdb holds here is the immuneACCESS table cut down to in-frame rearrangements. Part of the clones is not present; checked against another copy, under half of the missing clones reflect an unresolved V gene, and the others are unexplained. The sample data list millions of clones, and roughly 94% of these were observed just once. The ten largest clones add up to 0.85% to 1.3% of the sample. CD8 naive samples were obtained by positive selection for CCR7 among CD45RO-negative cells, yielding a CD45RA+CCR7+ population from which TemRA cells were excluded. The sample consisted of naive CD8+ T cells sorted from blood. What this sample's cell subset or site label stands for: CD45RA+CCR7+. The receptors here all came from a man aged 18 to 30 in good health.

This chain connects TRBV25-1 to TRBJ1-2; a possible D gene is TRBD1 (5 bases). The germline V gene has CDR1 MGHDK and CDR2 SYGVNS. Between the trimmed V and J ends, which lost 2 bases and 5 bases, there was a span of 15 bases. This CDR3 contains 15 residues. The CDR3 bases are TGTGCCAGCAGTGAAGGCGGGGGGGATCGGTATGGCTACACCTTC. Residues: CASSEGGGDRYGYTF.

The chain couples TRBV7-9 to TRBJ2-1; TRBD1 might be the D (5 bases). CDR1 and CDR2 (germline): SEHNR, FQNEAQ (reference sequence). V lost 5 bases, J lost 8 bases, and 10 bases lay in between. This CDR3 comprises 12 residues. The DNA for the CDR3 is TGTGCCAGCAGCCACAGGTCTGATGAGCAGTTCTTC. It is translated as CASSHRSDEQFF. The full variable domain, completed using reference TRBV7-9 and TRBJ2-1, is DTGVSQNPRHKITKRGQNVTFRCDPISEHNRLYWYRQTLGQGPEFLTYFQNEAQLEKSRLLSDRFSAERPKGSFSTLEIQRTEQGDSAMYLCASSHRSDEQFFGPGTRLTVL.

CDR3 DNA: TGTGCCAGCAGTTACGACGTTCAGGGGGCTGGGTCACCCCTCCACTTT. As protein: CASSYDVQGAGSPLHF. The gene calls are TRBV6-5 and TRBJ1-6; 8 nucleotides match TRBD1. The CDR3 consists of 16 residues. V shed 2 bases and J 10 bases; nucleotides not matched to a gene: 10. Germline V gives CDR1 MNHEY, CDR2 SVGAGI.

The gene calls are TRBV19 and TRBJ2-1; 9 nucleotides match TRBD1. The CDR3 covers 15 residues. Trimming removed 4 bases from V and 3 bases from J; junction bases left unmatched: 4. The germline CDR1 and CDR2 sequences are LNHDA and SQIVND (reference sequence). The CDR3 DNA sequence: TGTGCCAGTAGTACGGACAGGGGATACTACAATGAGCAGTTCTTC. It is translated as CASSTDRGYYNEQFF.

This chain links TRBV6-1 with TRBJ1-2; 10 nucleotides agree with TRBD1. This CDR3 is built from 16 residues. V trimming: 1 base; J trimming: 2 bases; junction bases outside the gene matches: 4. Per the germline V gene, CDR1 is MNHNS and CDR2 is SASEGT. CDR3: CASSEGWTGGNYGYTF. CDR3 nucleotides: TGTGCCAGCAGTGAAGGGTGGACAGGGGGGAACTATGGCTACACCTTC.

V gene TRBV7-8 combines with J gene TRBJ1-1, with D unresolved. The germline gives CDR1 SGHVS, CDR2 FQNEAQ. V lost 5 bases, J lost 0 bases, and 7 bases lay in between. The CDR3 loop spans 13 amino acids. The CDR3 region has the DNA TGTGCCAGCAGCGATCCCCTGAACACTGAAGCTTTCTTT. Amino acids: CASSDPLNTEAFF.

The rearrangement joins TRBV2 to TRBJ2-7, with D unresolved. Germline values: CDR1 SNHLY, CDR2 FYNNEI. CDR3 size: 13 residues. V shed 4 bases and J shed 7 bases, with 14 bases lying between them. CDR3 loop: CASSGPNDGEQYF. CDR3 coding DNA: TGTGCCAGCAGTGGGCCCAACGATGGGGAGCAGTACTTC.

In the case of this clone: Distinct nucleotide sequences in the sample also encode this CDR3. J is TRBJ1-3 and V is TRBV4-1; D is unclear. CDR3 size: 14 residues. Germline V gene data show CDR1 as MGHRA and CDR2 as YSYEKL. The ends were cut back, 0 bases at V and 0 bases at J, with 3 bases in the middle. DNA of the CDR3: TGCGCCAGCAGCCAAGATATCTCTGGAAACACCATATATTTT. Its translation: CASSQDISGNTIYF.

The gene calls are TRBV5-1 and TRBJ2-7; D gene unclear. Trimming removed 4 bases at V and 2 bases at J, with 7 bases between. The CDR3 has 12 residues. Germline lookup yields CDR1 SGHRS and CDR2 YFSETQ. The CDR3 loop is CASSLLTYEQYF. CDR3 sequence (DNA): TGCGCCAGCAGCCTGCTAACCTACGAGCAGTACTTC.

The V and J genes are TRBV27 and TRBJ2-1; 9 bases agree with TRBD2. The germline CDR1 and CDR2 sequences are MNHEY and SMNVEV (reference sequence). This CDR3 is 22 amino acids long. V was pared by 7 bases and J by 6 bases, with 31 bases of the junction left unmatched. This CDR3 is CASIGYDRGTDYSGGPSNEQFF. CDR3 DNA sequence: TGTGCCAGCATAGGTTACGACCGAGGGACAGATTATAGCGGGGGCCCTTCCAATGAGCAGTTCTTC.

This rearrangement joins TRBV5-6 to TRBJ2-5; D call uncertain. From germline, CDR1 is SGHDT and CDR2 YYEEEE. V shed 1 base and J shed 2 bases, with 12 bases lying between them. The CDR3 extends over 15 amino acids. CDR3 DNA sequence: TGTGCCAGCAGCTTGAGGCCGGCTGCTCAAGAGACCCAGTACTTC. Amino acids: CASSLRPAAQETQYF.

The V call is TRBV28, the J call TRBJ1-2; the D is unclear. The germline V gene encodes CDR1 MDHEN and CDR2 SYDVKM. The CDR3 covers 14 residues. V was clipped by 6 bases and J by 3 bases, with 14 bases between them. CDR3 bases: TGTGCCAGCAGCGCCCCTACAGAAGACTATGGCTACACCTTC. As protein: CASSAPTEDYGYTF.

This clone was recorded a few times. The same CDR3 arises from other DNA sequences in this sample as well. The chain combines TRBV10-3 with TRBJ1-1; D is undetermined. Germline assignment: CDR1 ENHRY and CDR2 SYGVKD. This CDR3 has 11 amino acids. V dropped 3 bases and J dropped 5 bases, with 4 bases sitting between them. Here the CDR3 reads CAISEDTEAFF. As DNA, the CDR3 is TGTGCCATCAGTGAAGATACTGAAGCTTTCTTT.

The chain carries TRBV13 and TRBJ2-7, with TRBD1 as a possible D gene (6 bases). Germline assignment: CDR1 PRHDT and CDR2 FYEKMQ (reference sequence). Between the trimmed V and J ends, which lost 0 bases and 0 bases, there was a span of 9 bases. The CDR3 has 15 residues. This CDR3 is CASSLGGDTSYEQYF. The CDR3 DNA follows: TGTGCCAGCAGCTTAGGCGGGGACACCTCCTACGAGCAGTACTTC.

This chain links TRBV27 with TRBJ1-6; 7 nucleotides match TRBD1. The CDR3 runs 17 residues. Unmatched junction bases numbered 6, after V lost 0 bases and J lost 4 bases. Germline V gives CDR1 MNHEY, CDR2 SMNVEV (reference sequence). Written as DNA, the CDR3 is TGTGCCAGCAGTTTATCATGGGACAGCACTTATAATTCACCCCTCCACTTT. Translation: CASSLSWDSTYNSPLHF.

This clone was observed once. The identical CDR3 is also encoded by other nucleotide sequences in the sample. CDR3 in amino acids: CASSASGGASYEQYF. The CDR3 nucleotides read TGTGCCAGCAGCGCTAGCGGGGGGGCCTCCTACGAGCAGTACTTC. This chain joins TRBV9 and TRBJ2-7; the match to TRBD2 covers 12 bases. V lost 3 bases, J lost 0 bases, and 1 base stayed unmatched. Germline values: CDR1 SGDLS, CDR2 YYNGEE. CDR3 size: 15 residues.

The chain combines TRBV27 with TRBJ2-7; D tentatively reads TRBD1 or TRBD2 (5 bases each). CDR1 MNHEY and CDR2 SMNVEV come from the germline V gene (reference sequence). The CDR3 is made up of 13 amino acids. V was clipped by 10 bases and J by 1 base, with 14 bases between them. CDR3 region: CATSRGPSYEQYF. The CDR3 DNA is TGTGCCACCTCCCGGGGCCCGTCCTACGAGCAGTACTTC.

The CDR3: CAISVENTGELFF. CDR3 sequence (DNA): TGTGCCATCAGTGTAGAAAACACCGGGGAGCTGTTTTTT. The chain recombines TRBV10-3 with TRBJ2-2, with D unclear. Trimming shortened V by 4 bases and J by 2 bases, and 5 bases separated the two germline ends. Germline CDR1 and CDR2: ENHRY and SYGVKD. The CDR3 totals 13 residues.

V and J are TRBV2 and TRBJ1-6, with a tentative D call TRBD1 (5 bases). Germline-derived CDR1 and CDR2 are SNHLY and FYNNEI. This CDR3 is 13 amino acids long. V shed 3 bases and J shed 7 bases, with 7 bases lying between them. As DNA, the CDR3 is TGTGCCAGCAGTGACGGGGGAAATTCACCCCTCCACTTT. Its protein is CASSDGGNSPLHF.